What follows describes a single T cell receptor (beta chain). Its antigen is not identified. The germline V gene has CDR1 MDHEN and CDR2 SYDVKM. The V gene lost 5 bases and the J gene lost 8 bases, with 25 bases spanning the gap. The CDR3 is 17 residues long. This record comes from a study of shared clonotypes between healthy human individuals. Study-level points and caveats: Investigators collected only blood, and repertoires in tissues likely differ.

Genomic DNA belonging to each subset was distributed in equal measure over several immunoSEQ plates. The table came from immunoSEQ multiplex PCR; TCRdb's copy has only in-frame clones and leaves some out. The table includes about 2.4 million clones, 80% to 95% detected once. This TCR came from a man aged 18 to 35 in good health. Some clones in this sample may be carry-over from other donors' samples. Sequenced: naive CD4+ T cells from PBMCs. Stated subset: CD45RA+ positively selected. The rearrangement links TRBV28 to TRBJ2-1; D may be TRBD2 (6 bases). CDR3 in DNA: TGTGCCAGCAGTCCACCGACCGAGGGACTGCCTGGGGATGAGCAGTTCTTC. This codes for CASSPPTEGLPGDEQFF.